The rows below give T cell receptor beta chains drawn from one sample of a study of identifying expanded T cells in peripheral blood. Using immunoSEQ multiplex PCR, the repertoire was profiled, and TCRdb retains in-frame clones only, with some absent. The data hold about 89,000 clones, with 70% to 90% observed a single time. The source material was blood. Source of these receptors: a person aged 18 to 70 in good health. Both conserved end residues are part of each CDR3. Fields, in order: D gene, V gene, clone size, J gene, CDR3 protein, CDR3 DNA. The D gene is left open where the match is weak. Not every row has a clone size; where given, it reads once, few, many or a size class.

.,TRBV5-1,.,TRBJ2-7,CASSLEGYEQYF,TGCGCCAGCAGCTTGGAAGGGTACGAGCAGTACTTC
TRBD2,TRBV9,.,TRBJ2-7,CASSVAAGDPDYEQYF,TGTGCCAGCAGCGTAGCAGCGGGGGATCCGGACTACGAGCAGTACTTC
.,TRBV7-9,.,TRBJ1-1,CASSLLPGRWTEAFF,TGTGCCAGCAGCTTACTTCCAGGGCGATGGACTGAAGCTTTCTTT
.,TRBV15,.,TRBJ1-2,CATSQSPSANYGYTF,TGTGCCACCAGCCAAAGCCCGTCAGCTAACTATGGCTACACCTTC
.,TRBV11-2,.,TRBJ2-2,CASSRNLNTGELFF,TGTGCCAGCAGCCGGAACTTAAACACCGGGGAGCTGTTTTTT
.,TRBV6-1,once,TRBJ2-7,CASSGRRAIRTYEQYF,TGTGCCAGCAGTGGACGCCGGGCCATCAGAACCTACGAGCAGTACTTC
.,TRBV28,.,TRBJ2-3,CASSFGGGADTQYF,TGTGCCAGCAGTTTTGGAGGGGGGGCAGATACGCAGTATTTT
TRBD1,TRBV7-2,.,TRBJ2-5,CASSWRQGEETQYF,TGTGCCAGCAGCTGGCGACAGGGGGAAGAGACCCAGTACTTC
.,TRBV7-9,.,TRBJ1-1,CASSLGSGTNTEAFF,TGTGCCAGCAGCTTAGGATCCGGGACGAACACTGAAGCTTTCTTT
.,TRBV7-2,.,TRBJ1-5,CASSGGWNQPQHF,TGTGCCAGCAGTGGGGGGTGGAATCAGCCCCAGCATTTT
TRBD1,TRBV15,.,TRBJ1-2,CATSRDAGDSKAF,TGTGCCACCAGCAGAGATGCGGGGGACAGCAAGGCCTTC
.,TRBV27,.,TRBJ1-1,CASTQHLQGLRRGTEAFF,TGTGCCAGCACCCAACACTTACAGGGACTCAGGCGAGGCACTGAAGCTTTCTTT
TRBD1,TRBV5-6,.,TRBJ1-2,CASSLLIDREMTGYTF,TGTGCCAGCAGCCTCCTTATAGACAGGGAAATGACCGGCTACACCTTC
.,TRBV11-3,once,TRBJ2-3,CASSLVGGTDTQYF,TGTGCCAGCAGCTTAGTGGGGGGCACAGATACGCAGTATTTT
.,TRBV7-3,few,TRBJ2-3,CASSLGTTPVTQYF,TGTGCCAGCAGCTTAGGGACCACGCCAGTAACGCAGTATTTT
.,TRBV18,once,TRBJ2-7,CASSPKVSTDEQYF,TGTGCCAGCTCACCTAAAGTCTCCACAGACGAGCAGTACTTC
TRBD2,TRBV2,.,TRBJ2-7,CASTAGEDWEQYF,TGTGCCAGCACAGCGGGGGAAGATTGGGAGCAGTACTTC
.,TRBV10-3,.,TRBJ1-1,CAISVQGNTEAFF,TGTGCCATCAGTGTCCAGGGAAACACTGAAGCTTTCTTT
.,TRBV5-4,.,TRBJ2-3,CASSLAGSTDTQYF,TGTGCCAGCAGCTTGGCCGGCAGCACAGATACGCAGTATTTT
TRBD1,TRBV18,.,TRBJ2-2,CASSPQGAGELFF,TGTGCCAGCTCACCTCAGGGGGCCGGGGAGCTGTTTTTT
TRBD1,TRBV7-9,.,TRBJ2-1,CASSHRGQGTLYEQFF,TGTGCCAGCAGCCATCGCGGACAGGGGACACTCTATGAGCAGTTCTTC
TRBD1,TRBV19,.,TRBJ2-7,CASSMAEGQSYEQYF,TGTGCCAGTAGTATGGCCGAGGGACAGTCATACGAGCAGTACTTC
.,TRBV28,.,TRBJ2-6,CASSFDGANVLTF,TGTGCCAGCAGTTTTGATGGGGCCAACGTCCTGACTTTC
.,TRBV7-9,.,TRBJ2-7,CASSSTKYEQYF,TGTGCCAGCAGCTCGACCAAATACGAGCAGTACTTC
.,TRBV2,few,TRBJ1-1,CATLEGRNTEAFF,TGTGCCACCCTGGAGGGACGGAACACTGAAGCTTTCTTT
.,TRBV4-1,.,TRBJ2-3,CASSQEGVDTQYF,TGCGCCAGCAGCCAAGAAGGGGTAGATACGCAGTATTTT
.,TRBV10-3,.,TRBJ1-1,CAISNGTNTEAFF,TGTGCCATCAGTAACGGGACCAACACTGAAGCTTTCTTT
TRBD1,TRBV7-2,.,TRBJ1-3,CASRHRGESASGNTIYF,TGTGCCAGCAGGCACAGGGGAGAGTCGGCCTCTGGAAACACCATATATTTT
TRBD1,TRBV7-3,.,TRBJ2-7,CASSLISGGHYEQYF,TGTGCCAGCAGCTTAATTTCAGGGGGCCACTACGAGCAGTACTTC
.,TRBV18,.,TRBJ1-2,CASSPSEEYGYTF,TGTGCCAGCTCACCCTCGGAGGAGTATGGCTACACCTTC
TRBD1,TRBV6-6,.,TRBJ2-7,CASKHPGQGSYEQYF,TGTGCCAGCAAGCACCCGGGACAGGGCTCCTACGAGCAGTACTTC
.,TRBV29-1,.,TRBJ1-2,CSVDSRPSGGYTF,TGCAGCGTTGATTCGCGCCCGTCCGGTGGCTACACCTTC
.,TRBV5-1,.,TRBJ2-3,CASSLTTTGLGTDTQYF,TGCGCCAGCAGCTTGACGACGACAGGATTGGGCACAGATACGCAGTATTTT
.,TRBV7-9,.,TRBJ2-2,CASSLPQGLNTGELFF,TGTGCCAGCAGCTTACCACAGGGACTGAACACCGGGGAGCTGTTTTTT
TRBD1,TRBV5-5,once,TRBJ1-1,CASRQGQMNTEAFF,TGTGCCAGCAGACAGGGACAGATGAACACTGAAGCTTTCTTT
.,TRBV11-3,.,TRBJ2-7,CASSLPLLSYSYEQYF,TGTGCCAGCAGCTTACCTCTTCTCTCCTACTCCTACGAGCAGTACTTC
TRBD1,TRBV7-9,.,TRBJ1-4,CASSTRQGLNEKLFF,TGTGCCAGCAGCACCCGACAGGGGTTGAATGAAAAACTGTTTTTT
.,TRBV7-2,few,TRBJ2-5,CASSLGWEETQYF,TGTGCCAGCAGCTTAGGGTGGGAAGAGACCCAGTACTTC
TRBD1,TRBV2,.,TRBJ1-1,CASRAGTGGSEAFF,TGTGCCAGCAGGGCCGGGACAGGGGGCTCTGAAGCTTTCTTT
.,TRBV10-3,.,TRBJ2-7,CAIAARGLYEQYF,TGTGCCATCGCAGCCCGGGGGCTCTACGAGCAGTACTTC
TRBD1,TRBV7-9,.,TRBJ1-1,CASSLETGFTEAFF,TGTGCCAGCAGCTTGGAGACAGGGTTCACTGAAGCTTTCTTT
.,TRBV11-3,medium-sized,TRBJ2-1,CASSLEQGAYNEQFF,TGTGCCAGCAGTTTGGAGCAGGGCGCCTACAATGAGCAGTTCTTC
.,TRBV5-4,.,TRBJ1-1,CASSFRERSTEAFF,TGTGCCAGCAGCTTCAGGGAACGGAGCACTGAAGCTTTCTTT
TRBD1,TRBV7-9,.,TRBJ2-7,CASSLGWAGTGGHEQYF,TGTGCCAGCAGCTTAGGCTGGGCCGGGACAGGGGGCCACGAGCAGTACTTC
TRBD1,TRBV2,few,TRBJ1-5,CASSPTGEVQPQHF,TGTGCCAGCAGCCCAACAGGGGAAGTTCAGCCCCAGCATTTT
TRBD1,TRBV27,.,TRBJ1-2,CASSPRQGRYTF,TGTGCCAGCAGTCCACGACAGGGACGCTACACCTTC
.,TRBV7-2,.,TRBJ2-5,CASKGRRQETQYF,TGTGCGAGCAAGGGACGAAGACAAGAGACCCAGTACTTC
TRBD1,TRBV5-5,once,TRBJ1-2,CASSLTDRVNYGYTF,TGTGCCAGCAGCTTGACGGACAGGGTGAACTATGGCTACACCTTC
.,TRBV7-8,.,TRBJ1-2,CASSLAGVYGYTF,TGTGCCAGCAGCTTAGCAGGAGTTTATGGCTACACCTTC
.,TRBV30,.,TRBJ1-2,CAWSVPTFGGYTF,TGTGCCTGGAGTGTACCCACCTTCGGGGGCTACACCTTC
TRBD1,TRBV6-5,.,TRBJ1-1,CASSRDRVNTEAFF,TGTGCCAGCAGCCGCGACAGGGTGAACACTGAAGCTTTCTTT
.,TRBV28,once,TRBJ1-2,CASGRLNYGYTF,TGTGCCAGCGGAAGGCTTAACTATGGCTACACCTTC
TRBD1,TRBV7-9,.,TRBJ1-1,CASSFGQGGAEAFF,TGTGCCAGCAGCTTTGGGCAGGGGGGCGCTGAAGCTTTCTTT
TRBD1,TRBV9,.,TRBJ1-3,CASSEHPGQASGNTIYF,TGTGCCAGCAGCGAACACCCGGGACAGGCCTCTGGAAACACCATATATTTT
.,TRBV9,.,TRBJ2-1,CASSVGVRGAGSEQFF,TGTGCCAGCAGCGTAGGGGTTAGAGGGGCGGGCTCTGAGCAGTTCTTC
.,TRBV7-8,.,TRBJ2-5,CASNRAQETQYF,TGTGCCAGCAACCGGGCCCAAGAGACCCAGTACTTC
.,TRBV6-1,.,TRBJ1-2,CAIEMPGAYGYTF,TGTGCCATCGAAATGCCCGGGGCATATGGCTACACCTTC
.,TRBV7-9,.,TRBJ1-1,CASSLVVNSNTEAFF,TGTGCCAGCAGCTTAGTCGTGAACTCGAACACTGAAGCTTTCTTT